These 20 T cell receptor beta chains were sequenced from one sample in a study of tumor T cells in aggressive B-cell lymphoma. Libraries were prepared by immunoSEQ multiplex PCR; TCRdb keeps only in-frame clonotypes and omits some of them. Of about 11,000 clones detected, 80% to 95% appear once; the ten largest clones hold 3% to 3.5%. Sequenced sample: tumor tissue. Receptors originate from an adult with diffuse large B cell lymphoma.

The rearrangement uses TRBV7-9 and TRBJ1-4, with TRBD1 identical over 7 bases. The CDR3 runs to 15 residues. The V gene's germline CDR1 is SEHNR and CDR2 FQNEAQ (reference sequence). V gave up 5 bases and J gave up 5 bases; unmatched junction bases: 8. CDR3 in DNA: TGTGCCAGCAGCCCCGGGGGACAGCTAAATGAAAAACTGTTTTTT. Amino acids: CASSPGGQLNEKLFF. The whole variable domain, filled in from reference TRBV7-9 and TRBJ1-4, reads DTGVSQNPRHKITKRGQNVTFRCDPISEHNRLYWYRQTLGQGPEFLTYFQNEAQLEKSRLLSDRFSAERPKGSFSTLEIQRTEQGDSAMYLCASSPGGQLNEKLFFGSGTQLSVL.

The chain is built from TRBV11-3 and TRBJ2-1, with 10 bases fitting TRBD2. The CDR3 covers 16 residues. Germline V gene lookup returns CDR1 SGHNT and CDR2 YENEEA. V dropped 5 bases and J dropped 7; count of bases not matched to a gene: 11. CDR3 residues: CASSIRAGGVGNEQFF. DNA of the CDR3: TGTGCCAGCAGCATAAGAGCGGGAGGGGTGGGGAATGAGCAGTTCTTC.

This chain connects TRBV7-2 to TRBJ1-6, with D perhaps TRBD1 (5 bases). Between the trimmed V and J ends, which lost 5 bases and 6 bases, there was a span of 11 bases. The germline gives CDR1 SGHTA, CDR2 FQGNSA. The CDR3 runs to 14 residues. The CDR3 region is CASSPGFRNSPLHF. CDR3 DNA sequence: TGTGCCAGCAGCCCAGGGTTTCGTAATTCACCCCTCCACTTT.

The chain joins TRBV6-4 to TRBJ2-5; no clear D gene. Matching the DNA end better, TRBJ2-7 makes the J call doubtful. The CDR3 extends over 14 amino acids. Germline V gene data show CDR1 as MRHNA and CDR2 as SNTAGT. The CDR3 nucleotides read TGTGCCAGCAGTGCCGTTTGCGTCTCCTACGAGCAGTACTTC. Amino acids: CASSAVCVSYEQYF.

The gene calls are TRBV7-2 and TRBJ1-5; D might be TRBD1 (6 bases). Germline CDR1 reads SGHTA; CDR2 reads FQGNSA. The germline V and J ends were trimmed by 3 bases and 5 bases, with 14 bases remaining between them. The length of the CDR3 is 15 residues. The CDR3 spells CASSFDMSGDQPQHF. In DNA, the CDR3 is TGTGCCAGCAGCTTTGACATGTCAGGGGATCAGCCCCAGCATTTT.

This clone has only one observation. This rearrangement joins TRBV6-4 to TRBJ1-5, with 7 nucleotides matching TRBD1. The V and J ends lost 6 bases and 4 bases, in that order; junction bases with no gene match: 0. Germline V gene sequence: CDR1 MRHNA, CDR2 SNTAGT. The CDR3 runs 12 residues. CDR3 in DNA: TGTGCCAGCAGGACAGGGAATCAGCCCCAGCATTTT. Its translation: CASRTGNQPQHF.

The rearrangement uses TRBV5-1 and TRBJ2-5; 10 bases match TRBD1. CDR1 SGHRS and CDR2 YFSETQ come from the germline V gene. This CDR3 region has 15 residues. The junction had 5 bases not matched to a gene; V was cut back by 2 bases and J by 4 bases. For the CDR3, the DNA is TGCGCCAGCAGCTTCGGGACAGGGGTCGGAGAGACCCAGTACTTC. Translation: CASSFGTGVGETQYF. Filled out from reference TRBV5-1 and TRBJ2-5, the complete variable domain reads KAGVTQTPRYLIKTRGQQVTLSCSPISGHRSVSWYQQTPGQGLQFLFEYFSETQRNKGNFPGRFSGRQFSNSRSEMNVSTLELGDSALYLCASSFGTGVGETQYFGPGTRLLVL.

This chain connects TRBV6-1 to TRBJ2-7; 7 bases map to TRBD1. With V trimmed by 0 bases and J by 2 bases, 1 base remained unmatched. In germline, CDR1 is MNHNS, CDR2 SASEGT. The CDR3 spans 14 residues. CDR3 DNA sequence: TGTGCCAGCAGTGAAGCAGGGGGCGCCTACGAGCAGTACTTC. Amino acid sequence: CASSEAGGAYEQYF.

The chain recombines TRBV7-2 with TRBJ1-2; D remains ambiguous. The CDR3 consists of 19 residues. In germline, CDR1 is SGHTA, CDR2 FQGNSA. The germline V and J ends were trimmed by 10 bases and 0 bases, with 30 bases remaining between them. CDR3 loop: CATPHTKAGNTDPNYGYTF. The CDR3 bases are TGTGCCACTCCCCACACAAAGGCCGGAAACACAGATCCTAACTATGGCTACACCTTC.

The chain joins TRBV7-3 to TRBJ2-1, with TRBD2 matching 8 bases. From germline, CDR1 is SGHTA and CDR2 FQGTGA. The CDR3 totals 11 residues. Trimming cost V 5 bases and J 10 bases; bases outside gene matches: 1. CDR3 DNA sequence: TGTGCCAGCAGCCGGGGGGGGGAGCAGTTCTTC. Translated: CASSRGGEQFF.

This chain connects TRBV7-9 to TRBJ2-5; D might be TRBD2 (6 bases). The CDR3 consists of 14 residues. Looked up from germline, CDR1 is SEHNR and CDR2 is FQNEAQ (reference sequence). Between the trimmed V and J ends, which lost 5 bases and 5 bases, there was a span of 15 bases. The CDR3 DNA reads as TGTGCCAGCAGCGCGGGACCCCGGGGGGAGACCCAGTACTTC. This gives the protein CASSAGPRGETQYF. Using reference TRBV7-9 and TRBJ2-5 for the parts outside the CDR3, the full variable domain is DTGVSQNPRHKITKRGQNVTFRCDPISEHNRLYWYRQTLGQGPEFLTYFQNEAQLEKSRLLSDRFSAERPKGSFSTLEIQRTEQGDSAMYLCASSAGPRGETQYFGPGTRLLVL.

The genes are TRBV5-1 and TRBJ1-4; D possibly corresponds to TRBD1 (6 bases). Germline-derived CDR1 and CDR2 are SGHRS and YFSETQ. The ends were cut back, 0 bases at V and 7 bases at J, with 10 bases in the middle. The CDR3 runs 14 residues. As DNA, the CDR3 is TGCGCCAGCAGCTTGGGAACAGGGTTTGAAAAACTGTTTTTT. The encoded protein is CASSLGTGFEKLFF.

V gene TRBV6-6 combines with J gene TRBJ1-1; D is unclear. The V gene's germline CDR1 is MNHNY and CDR2 SVGAGI (reference sequence). V was pared by 0 bases and J by 4 bases, with 6 bases between. The CDR3 spans 13 residues. CDR3 bases: TGTGCCAGCAGTTACTCAGGGAGCACTGAAGCTTTCTTT. Its protein product is CASSYSGSTEAFF.

The rearrangement links TRBV6-1 to TRBJ2-7, with 13 bases fitting TRBD2. The germline CDR1 and CDR2 sequences are MNHNS and SASEGT. CDR3 length equals 20 residues. The junction had 14 bases not matched to a gene; V was cut back by 2 bases and J by 1 base. CDR3 sequence: CASSERTSGSNFVASYEQYF. The DNA of the CDR3 is TGTGCCAGCAGTGAAAGGACTAGCGGGAGTAATTTCGTTGCGTCCTACGAGCAGTACTTC.

The chain links TRBV5-4 to TRBJ1-5; D remains unclear. The CDR3 sequence is 15 residues long. V was clipped by 4 bases and J by 10 bases, with 21 bases between them. Germline V gives CDR1 SGHNT, CDR2 YYREEE (reference sequence). CDR3 nucleotides: TGTGCCAGCAGCCACGACCTCGGCCGATCAGGCCCCCAGCATTTT. Translated, it gives CASSHDLGRSGPQHF.

The rearrangement joins TRBV10-3 to TRBJ2-3, with no clear D. In germline, CDR1 is ENHRY, CDR2 SYGVKD. The CDR3 covers 13 residues. V lost 0 bases and J lost 9, with 10 bases in between. The DNA of the CDR3 is TGTGCCATCAGTGAGTCGAGTGCCGAAACGCAGTATTTT. Amino acid sequence: CAISESSAETQYF.

There are a few counts of this clone. The chain uses TRBV6-4 and TRBJ2-5, with TRBD2 identical over 7 bases. The tail of the sequence fits TRBJ2-7 better, so the J call may be wrong. This CDR3 spans 14 amino acids. Germline CDR1 and CDR2: MRHNA and SNTAGT. The CDR3 loop is CASSESPGGYEQYF. The CDR3 coding sequence is TGTGCCAGCAGTGAGAGCCCGGGGGGCTACGAGCAGTACTTC.

A single count supports this clone. The chain recombines TRBV5-6 with TRBJ1-5; no reliable D call. The germline CDR1 and CDR2 sequences are SGHDT and YYEEEE. The CDR3 consists of 14 residues. V lost 2 bases and J lost 6, with 12 bases in between. CDR3 loop: CASSLIASGQPQHF. CDR3 in DNA: TGTGCCAGCAGCTTAATCGCATCGGGTCAGCCCCAGCATTTT.

V gene TRBV4-1 combines with J gene TRBJ1-1; 11 positions agree with TRBD1. The CDR3 is 17 amino acids. In germline, CDR1 is MGHRA, CDR2 YSYEKL. Trimming removed 0 bases from V and 4 bases from J; junction bases left unmatched: 7. The CDR3 here is CASSQDSRTGGVTEAFF. The CDR3, as DNA: TGCGCCAGCAGCCAAGATTCGAGGACAGGGGGCGTCACTGAAGCTTTCTTT.

This rearrangement joins TRBV9 to TRBJ1-4, with D tentatively TRBD1 (5 bases). Germline V lookup: CDR1 SGDLS, CDR2 YYNGEE. The CDR3 spans 15 residues. The V gene lost 0 bases and the J gene lost 5 bases, with 11 bases spanning the gap. CDR3 sequence: CASSVAGLPNEKLFF. CDR3 nucleotide sequence: TGTGCCAGCAGCGTAGCGGGACTGCCCAATGAAAAACTGTTTTTT.